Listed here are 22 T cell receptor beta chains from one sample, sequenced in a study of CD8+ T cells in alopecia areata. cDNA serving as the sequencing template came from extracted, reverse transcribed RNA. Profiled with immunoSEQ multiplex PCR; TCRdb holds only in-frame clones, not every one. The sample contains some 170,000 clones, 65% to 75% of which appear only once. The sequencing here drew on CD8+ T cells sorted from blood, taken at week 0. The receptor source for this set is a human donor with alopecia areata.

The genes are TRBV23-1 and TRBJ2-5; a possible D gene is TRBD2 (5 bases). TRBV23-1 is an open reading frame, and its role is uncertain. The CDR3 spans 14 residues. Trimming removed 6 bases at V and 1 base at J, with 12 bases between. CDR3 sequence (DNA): TGCGCCAGCAGACTGCCGACTATCCAAGAGACCCAGTACTTC. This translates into CASRLPTIQETQYF.

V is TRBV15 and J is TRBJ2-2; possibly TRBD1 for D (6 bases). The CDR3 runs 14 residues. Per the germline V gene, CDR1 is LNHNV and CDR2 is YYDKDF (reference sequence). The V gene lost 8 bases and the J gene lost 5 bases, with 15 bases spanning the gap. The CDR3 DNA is TGTGCCACCTGGGCTGGGGGCGCGACCGGGGAGCTGTTTTTT. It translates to CATWAGGATGELFF.

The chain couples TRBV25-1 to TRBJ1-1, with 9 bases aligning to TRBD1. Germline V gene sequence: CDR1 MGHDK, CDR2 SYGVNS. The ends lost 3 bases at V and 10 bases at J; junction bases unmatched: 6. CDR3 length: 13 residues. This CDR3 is CASSDSSTGGAFF. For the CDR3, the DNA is TGTGCCAGCAGTGATTCCTCGACAGGGGGAGCTTTCTTT.

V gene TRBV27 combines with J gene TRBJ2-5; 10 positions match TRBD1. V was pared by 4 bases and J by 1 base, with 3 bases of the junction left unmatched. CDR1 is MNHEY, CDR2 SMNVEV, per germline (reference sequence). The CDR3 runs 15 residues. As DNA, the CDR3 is TGTGCCAGCAGTTACTGGACAGGGGGCCAAGAGACCCAGTACTTC. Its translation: CASSYWTGGQETQYF.

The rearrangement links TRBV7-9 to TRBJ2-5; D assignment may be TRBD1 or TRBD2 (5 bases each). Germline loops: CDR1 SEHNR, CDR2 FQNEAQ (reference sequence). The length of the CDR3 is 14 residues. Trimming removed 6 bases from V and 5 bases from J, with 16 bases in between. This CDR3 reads CASSQWGSGETQYF. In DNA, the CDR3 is TGTGCCAGCAGTCAATGGGGGTCCGGGGAGACCCAGTACTTC.

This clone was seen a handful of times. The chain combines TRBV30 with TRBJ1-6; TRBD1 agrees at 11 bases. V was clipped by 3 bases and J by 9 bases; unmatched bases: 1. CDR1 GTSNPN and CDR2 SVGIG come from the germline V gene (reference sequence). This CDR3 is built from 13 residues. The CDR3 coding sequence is TGTGCCTGGAGGGACAGGGGGCTTTCACCCCTCCACTTT. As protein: CAWRDRGLSPLHF.

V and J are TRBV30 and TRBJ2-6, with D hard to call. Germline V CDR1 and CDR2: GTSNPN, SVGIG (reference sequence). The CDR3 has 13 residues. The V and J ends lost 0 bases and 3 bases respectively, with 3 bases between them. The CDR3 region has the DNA TGTGCCTGGAGTGTAGGTGGGGCCAACGTCCTGACTTTC. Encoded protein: CAWSVGGANVLTF. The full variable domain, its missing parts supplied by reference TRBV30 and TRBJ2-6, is SQTIHQWPATLVQPVGSPLSLECTVEGTSNPNLYWYRQAAGRGLQLLFYSVGIGQISSEVPQNLSASRPQDRQFILSSKKLLLSDSGFYLCAWSVGGANVLTFGAGSRLTVL.

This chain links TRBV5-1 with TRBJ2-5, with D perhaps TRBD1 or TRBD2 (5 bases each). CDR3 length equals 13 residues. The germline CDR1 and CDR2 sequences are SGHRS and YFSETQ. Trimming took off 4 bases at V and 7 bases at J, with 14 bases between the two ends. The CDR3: CASSPGPGATQYF. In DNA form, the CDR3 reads TGCGCCAGCAGCCCGGGACCTGGGGCGACCCAGTACTTC.

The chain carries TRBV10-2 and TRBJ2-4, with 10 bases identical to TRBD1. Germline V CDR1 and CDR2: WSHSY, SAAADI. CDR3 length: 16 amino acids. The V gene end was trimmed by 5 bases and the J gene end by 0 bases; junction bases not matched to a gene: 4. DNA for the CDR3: TGCGCCAGCAGTAAGACAGGGGGCGAAGCCAAAAACATTCAGTACTTC. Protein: CASSKTGGEAKNIQYF.

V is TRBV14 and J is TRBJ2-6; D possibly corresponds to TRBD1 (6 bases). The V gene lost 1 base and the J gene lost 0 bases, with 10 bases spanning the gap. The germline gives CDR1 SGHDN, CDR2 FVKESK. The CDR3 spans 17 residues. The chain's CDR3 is CASSQGGQYSGANVLTF. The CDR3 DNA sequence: TGTGCCAGCAGCCAAGGAGGACAGTACTCTGGGGCCAACGTCCTGACTTTC.

The CDR3, as DNA: TGTGCCAGCAGAATCAGGGGGACAGACTATGAAGCTTTCTTT. This translates into CASRIRGTDYEAFF. The genes are TRBV27 and TRBJ1-1; 7 nucleotides match TRBD1. CDR1 is MNHEY, CDR2 SMNVEV, per germline (reference sequence). The CDR3 runs to 14 residues. Trimming removed 6 bases from V and 7 bases from J; junction bases left unmatched: 11.

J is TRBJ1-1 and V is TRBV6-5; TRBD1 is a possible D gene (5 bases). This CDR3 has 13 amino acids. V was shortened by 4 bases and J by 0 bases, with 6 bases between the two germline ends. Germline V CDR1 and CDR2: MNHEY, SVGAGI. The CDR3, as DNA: TGTGCCAGCAGTTGGGGGATGAACACTGAAGCTTTCTTT. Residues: CASSWGMNTEAFF.

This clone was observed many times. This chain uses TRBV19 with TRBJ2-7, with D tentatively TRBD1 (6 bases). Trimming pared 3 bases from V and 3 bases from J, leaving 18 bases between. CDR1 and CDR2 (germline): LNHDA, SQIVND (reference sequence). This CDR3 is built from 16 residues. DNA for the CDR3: TGTGCCAGTAGTATCGGGGCAGGGGCCCTGTACTACGAGCAGTACTTC. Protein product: CASSIGAGALYYEQYF.

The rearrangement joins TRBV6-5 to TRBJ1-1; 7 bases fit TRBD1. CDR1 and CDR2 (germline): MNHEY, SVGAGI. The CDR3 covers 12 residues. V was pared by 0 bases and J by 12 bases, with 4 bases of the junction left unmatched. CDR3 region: CASSYSGTAPFF. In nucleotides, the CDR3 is TGTGCCAGCAGTTACTCCGGGACAGCGCCTTTCTTT.

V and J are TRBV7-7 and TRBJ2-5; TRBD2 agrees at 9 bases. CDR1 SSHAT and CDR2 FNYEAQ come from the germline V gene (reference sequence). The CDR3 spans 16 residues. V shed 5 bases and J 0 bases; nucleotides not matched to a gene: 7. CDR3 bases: TGTGCCAGCAGCCCCGAGCGGGGGGAAAACCAAGAGACCCAGTACTTC. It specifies CASSPERGENQETQYF. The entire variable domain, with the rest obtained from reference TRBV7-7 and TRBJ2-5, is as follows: GAGVSQSPRYKVTKRGQDVTLRCDPISSHATLYWYQQALGQGPEFLTYFNYEAQPDKSGLPSDRFSAERPEGSISTLTIQRTEQRDSAMYRCASSPERGENQETQYFGPGTRLLVL.

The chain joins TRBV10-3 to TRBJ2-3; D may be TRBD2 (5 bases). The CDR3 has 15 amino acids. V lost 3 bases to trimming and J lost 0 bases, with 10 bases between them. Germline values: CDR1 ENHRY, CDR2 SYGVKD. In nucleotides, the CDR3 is TGTGCCATCAGTGACACCCGGGGTAGCACAGATACGCAGTATTTT. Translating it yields CAISDTRGSTDTQYF.

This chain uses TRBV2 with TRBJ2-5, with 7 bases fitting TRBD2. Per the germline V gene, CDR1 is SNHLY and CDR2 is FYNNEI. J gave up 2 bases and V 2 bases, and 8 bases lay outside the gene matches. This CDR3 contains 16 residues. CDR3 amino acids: CASSETGGGRQETQYF. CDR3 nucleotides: TGTGCCAGCAGTGAAACGGGGGGAGGACGGCAAGAGACCCAGTACTTC.

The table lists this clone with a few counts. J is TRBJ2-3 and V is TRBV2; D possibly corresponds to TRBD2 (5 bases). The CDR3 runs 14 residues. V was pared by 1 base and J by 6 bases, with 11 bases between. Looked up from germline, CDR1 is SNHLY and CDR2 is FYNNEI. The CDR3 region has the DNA TGTGCCAGCAGTGAAGTCGGACTTTACGATACGCAGTATTTT. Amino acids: CASSEVGLYDTQYF.

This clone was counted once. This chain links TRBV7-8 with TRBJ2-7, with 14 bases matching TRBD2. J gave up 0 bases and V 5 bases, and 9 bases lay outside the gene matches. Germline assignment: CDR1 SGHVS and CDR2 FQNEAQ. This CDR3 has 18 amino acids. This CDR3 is CASSRGLAGGNLSYEQYF. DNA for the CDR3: TGTGCCAGCAGCCGAGGACTAGCGGGGGGAAACCTCTCCTACGAGCAGTACTTC.

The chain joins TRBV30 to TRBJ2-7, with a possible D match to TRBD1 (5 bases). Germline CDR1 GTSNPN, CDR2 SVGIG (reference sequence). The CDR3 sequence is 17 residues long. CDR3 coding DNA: TGTGCGACGACCGCGTTATCCCCCGAGGACACTTCCTACGAGCAGTACTTC. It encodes CATTALSPEDTSYEQYF.

This CDR3 is CASSPRSGGAQETQYF. The CDR3 nucleotides are TGTGCCAGCAGCCCTCGGAGCGGGGGCGCCCAAGAGACCCAGTACTTC. The chain combines TRBV9 with TRBJ2-5; 8 bases map to TRBD2. CDR3 size: 16 residues. Germline CDR1 is SGDLS and CDR2 is YYNGEE. The junction had 9 bases not matched to a gene; V was cut back by 4 bases and J by 1 base.

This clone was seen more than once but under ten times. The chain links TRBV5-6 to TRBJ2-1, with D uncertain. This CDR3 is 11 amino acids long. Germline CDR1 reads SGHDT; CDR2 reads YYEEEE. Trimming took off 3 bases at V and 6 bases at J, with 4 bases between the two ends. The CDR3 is CASSYANEQFF. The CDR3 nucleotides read TGTGCCAGCAGCTACGCCAATGAGCAGTTCTTC.